Listed below are T cell receptor beta chains from one sample, sequenced in a study of beta chain features in type 1 diabetes. Method: immunoSEQ multiplex PCR; TCRdb's copy keeps in-frame clones and lacks some. The sample lists almost 350,000 clones; roughly 9% were seen once. Sequencing used central memory CD4+ T cells from blood. These receptors were collected from a young man with type 1 diabetes. The CDR3 runs from the conserved cysteine through the conserved F or W. The order of the fields is J gene, clone size, V gene, D gene, CDR3 DNA, CDR3 protein. D genes are given only for firm matches. The size field is filled for only some rows; it gives once, few, many or a size class.

TRBJ2-7 - TRBV18 - TGTGCCAGCTCACCAGGCAGGGCCCGTGGCGAGCAGTACTTC CASSPGRARGEQYF
TRBJ1-1 few TRBV11-3 TRBD1 TGTGCCAGCAGCTCCAGACAGGGACTTGTGAACACTGAAGCTTTCTTT CASSSRQGLVNTEAFF
TRBJ2-7 few TRBV28 - TGTGCCAGCTCCTCGGCTGGGCTAGTAACCTACGAGCAGTACTTC CASSSAGLVTYEQYF
TRBJ2-1 - TRBV7-2 - TGTGCCAGCAGCTTAGGGGGGAACTACAATGAGCAGTTCTTC CASSLGGNYNEQFF
TRBJ1-2 few TRBV29-1 - TGCAGCGTAGTCCGGACAGACTCAGAAAGTTACTATGGCTACACCTTC CSVVRTDSESYYGYTF
TRBJ2-1 many TRBV18 TRBD1 TGTGCCAGCTCCCGGACAGGGGGCAATGAGCAGTTCTTC CASSRTGGNEQFF
TRBJ2-2 few TRBV5-1 - TGCGCCAGCAGCAACGCGGCAGGGGCCGGTCGCACCGGGGAGCTGTTTTTT CASSNAAGAGRTGELFF
TRBJ1-1 many TRBV7-2 - TGTGCCAGCAGACACACAGGGAACACTGAAGCTTTCTTT CASRHTGNTEAFF
TRBJ1-6 - TRBV7-8 TRBD1 TGTGCCAGCAGTCTACAGGGGGCTAGTAATTCACCCCTCCACTTT CASSLQGASNSPLHF
TRBJ2-4 few TRBV6-6 - TGTGCCAGCAGTGACACCGGGAACATTCAGTACTTC CASSDTGNIQYF
TRBJ1-2 - TRBV5-4 - TGTGCCAGCAGCGAGACGGATAACTATGGCTACACCTTC CASSETDNYGYTF
TRBJ1-5 few TRBV25-1 - TGTGCCAGCAGTGTAGGGAGGAATCAGCCCCAGCATTTT CASSVGRNQPQHF
TRBJ1-2 few TRBV27 - TGTGCCAGCAGTTTTCACGGAGCTAACTATGGCTACACCTTC CASSFHGANYGYTF
TRBJ2-5 - TRBV27 TRBD2 TGTGCCAGCACCGTAAGGACTAGCGGGGAAAAAGAGACCCAGTACTTC CASTVRTSGEKETQYF
TRBJ2-3 few TRBV2 - TGTGCCATTTCGGGACTCGTTTATACGCAGTATTTT CAISGLVYTQYF
TRBJ2-5 - TRBV7-2 TRBD1 TGTGCCAGCAGTTGGGACAGGGGACGAGAGACCCAGTACTTC CASSWDRGRETQYF
TRBJ2-2 few TRBV5-6 TRBD2 TGTGCCAGCAGCGTCGGACTAGCGGATACCGGGGAGCTGTTTTTT CASSVGLADTGELFF
TRBJ1-1 - TRBV7-6 - TGTGCCAGCTTAGAGGAGCAGAACACTGAAGCTTTCTTT CASLEEQNTEAFF
TRBJ2-5 - TRBV6-6 TRBD1 TGTGCCAGCAGTTCTACCGGGACAGGGCTTGGGTCCCAGTACTTC CASSSTGTGLGSQYF
TRBJ1-1 - TRBV2 - TGTGCCAGCGCCTTGAGCCGAGAACCCACTGAAGCTTTCTTT CASALSREPTEAFF
TRBJ1-5 few TRBV4-1 TRBD1 TGCGCCAGCAGCCAAGATAAATGGCAGGGGGTATTTCAGCCCCAGCATTTT CASSQDKWQGVFQPQHF
TRBJ1-2 many TRBV9 - TGTGCCAGCACCCCCCAGGGCACTCATAACTATGGCTACACCTTC CASTPQGTHNYGYTF
TRBJ1-2 few TRBV28 TRBD1 TGTGCCAGCAGTGCCCGACAGGGGGCTACAGAGGTGTATGGCTACACCTTC CASSARQGATEVYGYTF
TRBJ2-7 - TRBV9 TRBD1 TGTGCCAGCAGCACCCGCCCGACAGGGGTACGATCCTACGAGCAGTACTTC CASSTRPTGVRSYEQYF
TRBJ1-2 - TRBV19 - TGTGCCAGTATGGACGGCGTGGCAGGCGGTCAGCGTTATGGCTACACCTTC CASMDGVAGGQRYGYTF
TRBJ2-7 few TRBV5-6 - TGTGCCAGCAGCCTGACGGCAGCCTACGAGCAGTACTTC CASSLTAAYEQYF
TRBJ2-7 - TRBV2 - TGTGCCAGCAGTGAAGGGGCAGGGAGACCCTACGAGCAGTACTTC CASSEGAGRPYEQYF
TRBJ2-1 - TRBV25-1 TRBD2 TGTGCCAGCAGGCCGACTAGCTCAAGGGACAATGAGCAGTTCTTC CASRPTSSRDNEQFF
TRBJ2-3 - TRBV7-2 - TGTGCCAGCAGCGCCCCTCGGGGGTTGGGAGATACGCAGTATTTT CASSAPRGLGDTQYF
TRBJ2-4 - TRBV5-1 - TGTGCCAGCAGCTTGGCCTTAGGACAACGGATTCAGTACTTC CASSLALGQRIQYF
TRBJ1-2 - TRBV15 TRBD1 TGTGCCACCAGCTCCGGTGCGGGCAGGGGGGGCTATGGCTACACCTTC CATSSGAGRGGYGYTF
TRBJ2-4 few TRBV7-2 - TGTGCCAGCAGCTTGGCCCTCATAGCCAAAAACATTCAGTACTTC CASSLALIAKNIQYF
TRBJ2-5 - TRBV7-9 TRBD1 TGTGCCAGCAGCAGGGGGCAAGGGCAAGAGACCCAGTACTTC CASSRGQGQETQYF
TRBJ1-1 - TRBV2 - TGTGCCAGTAAGGGCAGGGTGGACACTGAAGCTTTCTTT CASKGRVDTEAFF
TRBJ2-7 - TRBV18 - TGTGCCAGCTCACCCGAAGGACACGAGCAGTACTTC CASSPEGHEQYF
TRBJ2-4 - TRBV2 - TGTGCCAGCAGTGAAACTAGTCGGGTAGAGGGGGCCAAAAACATTCAGTACTTC CASSETSRVEGAKNIQYF
TRBJ2-5 few TRBV5-1 - TGCGCCAGCAGCTTGGCCGGAAAGGGCGGGGAGACCCAGTACTTC CASSLAGKGGETQYF
TRBJ1-6 few TRBV29-1 - TGCAGCGTTGCTCCAGGGTACGGTTCACCCCTCCACTTT CSVAPGYGSPLHF
TRBJ1-6 - TRBV6-5 - TGTGCCAGCAGGCCCGACAGGTTTGCTTCACCCCTCCACTTT CASRPDRFASPLHF
TRBJ2-3 - TRBV27 - TGTGCCAGCAGTAACTTTCCTAGCACAGATACGCAGTATTTT CASSNFPSTDTQYF
TRBJ2-7 - TRBV30 TRBD2 TGTGCCTGGAGTGTACTAGGGACACGGGGGGGGGAGCAGTACTTC CAWSVLGTRGGEQYF